The following is a T cell receptor beta chain sequence with its context. These data are taken from a study of brain T cells in children with intractable seizures. Assay: immunoSEQ multiplex PCR; the TCRdb copy retains only in-frame clones and omits some. The sample shows tens of thousands of clones, about 93% of them seen only once. The sequenced cases were selected for having the highest brain T cell transcript signatures. The material was peripheral blood, obtained at surgery. This TCR was recovered from a girl aged 2 to 10 with tuberous sclerosis and intractable seizures.

For the CDR3, the DNA is TGTGCCAGCAGCCTAACATCGAACACTGAAGCTTTCTTT. Its translation is CASSLTSNTEAFF. The gene calls are TRBV5-6 and TRBJ1-1; D call uncertain. This CDR3 is built from 13 residues. CDR1 SGHDT and CDR2 YYEEEE come from the germline V gene. Trimming stripped 4 bases from V and 1 base from J, with 8 bases between.